The 16 T cell receptor beta chains given below trace back to one sample, sequenced in a study of blood T cell repertoires in COVID-19. Sequencing used immunoSEQ multiplex PCR; TCRdb keeps in-frame clones, though not all of them. The sample shows 200,000 to 250,000 clones, roughly four fifths of them seen only once. Sequenced: PBMCs or T cells enriched from blood (not recorded which). The receptors stem from a man in his forties who had recovered from COVID-19.

The CDR3, as DNA: TGTGCCACCAACGGTGCGGGGGGCATGGCAGATACGCAGTATTTT. Translating it yields CATNGAGGMADTQYF. This sequence joins TRBV2 and TRBJ2-3, with 8 nucleotides matching TRBD2. Germline V gene data show CDR1 as SNHLY and CDR2 as FYNNEI. The CDR3 covers 15 residues. Trimming removed 10 bases from V and 4 bases from J; junction bases left unmatched: 13.

The chain is built from TRBV7-3 and TRBJ2-7; 10 bases map to TRBD1. J gave up 7 bases and V 8 bases, and 14 bases lay outside the gene matches. Per the germline V gene, CDR1 is SGHTA and CDR2 is FQGTGA. The CDR3 is 15 amino acids. CDR3 in DNA: TGTGCCAGCTCAAAGGCGGGACAGGGGCGACCAGAGCAGTACTTC. Amino acids: CASSKAGQGRPEQYF.

The chain uses TRBV5-1 and TRBJ2-1, with D possibly being TRBD2 (6 bases). CDR3 length: 15 residues. Germline V CDR1 and CDR2: SGHRS, YFSETQ. Deletions cut 0 bases from V and 3 bases from J, with 10 bases between. The CDR3 here is CASSLAGGNYNEQFF. The CDR3 DNA is TGCGCCAGCAGCTTGGCTGGCGGGAACTACAATGAGCAGTTCTTC. The full variable domain, with the rest looked up from reference TRBV5-1 and TRBJ2-1, is KAGVTQTPRYLIKTRGQQVTLSCSPISGHRSVSWYQQTPGQGLQFLFEYFSETQRNKGNFPGRFSGRQFSNSRSEMNVSTLELGDSALYLCASSLAGGNYNEQFFGPGTRLTVL.

As DNA, the CDR3 is TGTGCCAGTAGACCCCGGGACAGGAGCAACGAGCAGTACTTC. The encoded protein is CASRPRDRSNEQYF. The chain is built from TRBV19 and TRBJ2-7; 8 bases match TRBD1. J lost 5 bases, V lost 6 bases, and 9 bases had no gene match. Germline CDR1 LNHDA, CDR2 SQIVND (reference sequence). The CDR3 extends over 14 amino acids.

This clone was detected a few times. The chain is built from TRBV19 and TRBJ2-1; a weak D match, TRBD1 (6 bases). Per germline, CDR1 LNHDA and CDR2 SQIVND (reference sequence). The CDR3 spans 14 residues. V gave up 4 bases and J gave up 8 bases, with 15 bases separating them. In DNA form, the CDR3 reads TGTGCCAGTAGTAGAGGACAGTATAGCCATGAGCAGTTCTTC. Amino acid sequence: CASSRGQYSHEQFF.

About this clone itself: Other nucleotide sequences from this sample produce the same CDR3. The chain couples TRBV5-1 to TRBJ2-5, with D possibly matching TRBD2 (7 bases). The CDR3 is made up of 14 amino acids. CDR1 and CDR2 from the germline V gene are SGHRS and YFSETQ. V lost 3 bases and J lost 2, with 11 bases in between. Written as DNA, the CDR3 is TGCGCCAGCAGCTCAGGGAGGGGGCAAGAGACCCAGTACTTC. This translates into CASSSGRGQETQYF.

The chain couples TRBV10-3 to TRBJ2-5; D may be TRBD1 (5 bases). The CDR3 extends over 13 amino acids. Germline CDR1 reads ENHRY; CDR2 reads SYGVKD. The V end was cut by 5 bases, the J end by 5 bases, with 12 bases between. The CDR3 here is CAISKGFVETQYF. For the CDR3, the DNA is TGTGCCATCAGTAAGGGGTTTGTGGAGACCCAGTACTTC.

The chain recombines TRBV5-6 with TRBJ1-1; 8 nucleotides line up with TRBD1. This CDR3 has 15 amino acids. In germline, CDR1 is SGHDT, CDR2 YYEEEE. Unmatched junction bases numbered 11, after V lost 7 bases and J lost 3 bases. The CDR3 reads CASGDRGQTYTEAFF. The CDR3 coding sequence is TGTGCCAGCGGAGACAGGGGACAAACTTACACTGAAGCTTTCTTT.

The rearrangement uses TRBV27 and TRBJ2-7, with TRBD2 matching 11 bases. The junction had 5 bases not matched to a gene; V was cut back by 2 bases and J by 2 bases. The CDR3 runs 16 residues. In germline, CDR1 is MNHEY, CDR2 SMNVEV (reference sequence). The CDR3 DNA follows: TGTGCCAGCAGTTTAAACCGACTAGCGGGAACCTACGAGCAGTACTTC. It codes for CASSLNRLAGTYEQYF.

This chain links TRBV11-3 with TRBJ1-3; 9 bases are shared with TRBD1. In germline, CDR1 is SGHNT, CDR2 YENEEA. This CDR3 contains 16 residues. Trimming took 4 bases from V and 0 from J; bases not matched to a gene: 4. The CDR3 loop is CASSSTGGSSGNTIYF. The CDR3 nucleotides read TGTGCCAGCAGCTCTACAGGGGGCAGCTCTGGAAACACCATATATTTT. The whole variable domain, remainder taken from reference TRBV11-3 and TRBJ1-3, is EAGVVQSPRYKIIEKKQPVAFWCNPISGHNTLYWYLQNLGQGPELLIRYENEEAVDDSQLPKDRFSAERLKGVDSTLKIQPAELGDSAVYLCASSSTGGSSGNTIYFGEGSWLTVV.

The gene calls are TRBV29-1 and TRBJ1-2; maybe TRBD1 (6 bases). The CDR3 extends over 11 amino acids. From germline, CDR1 is SQVTM and CDR2 ANQGSEA. Deletions cut 3 bases from V and 6 bases from J, with 8 bases between. CDR3 loop: CSVDRTDGYTF. Written as DNA, the CDR3 is TGCAGCGTTGACCGGACAGATGGCTACACCTTC.

The V and J genes are TRBV27 and TRBJ2-2; D uncertain. V was trimmed by 5 bases and J by 7 bases, leaving 8 bases between them. The germline CDR1 and CDR2 sequences are MNHEY and SMNVEV (reference sequence). This CDR3 region has 12 residues. For the CDR3, the DNA is TGTGCCAGCAGTCCGATGAGCGGGGAGCTGTTTTTT. Translated: CASSPMSGELFF.

The gene calls are TRBV4-2 and TRBJ2-7; 7 nucleotides agree with TRBD2. The CDR3 loop spans 15 amino acids. Per germline, CDR1 LGHNA and CDR2 YNFKEQ. The junction had 6 bases not matched to a gene; V was cut back by 0 bases and J by 4 bases. CDR3 amino acids: CASSQDWTSQYEQYF. As DNA, the CDR3 is TGTGCCAGCAGCCAAGATTGGACTAGTCAGTACGAGCAGTACTTC.

The chain joins TRBV11-2 to TRBJ2-7; 9 positions match TRBD2. This CDR3 spans 19 amino acids. The V gene end was trimmed by 5 bases and the J gene end by 3 bases; junction bases not matched to a gene: 20. CDR1 is SGHAT and CDR2 is FQNNGV in the germline V gene. This chain's CDR3 is CASSPRWGATSGIDYEQYF. CDR3 sequence (DNA): TGTGCCAGCAGCCCCCGGTGGGGGGCGACTAGCGGTATCGACTACGAGCAGTACTTC.

The chain joins TRBV29-1 to TRBJ2-1, with a possible D match to TRBD2 (6 bases). CDR3 length: 17 amino acids. Germline V CDR1 and CDR2: SQVTM, ANQGSEA. Trimming took 3 bases from V and 7 from J, leaving 25 bases between them. The CDR3 DNA follows: TGCAGCGTTGAGAGGGACTCCATGAGGACCCCTTGGAATGAGCAGTTCTTC. It specifies CSVERDSMRTPWNEQFF.

This clone was found once. This chain connects TRBV19 to TRBJ1-1, with D possibly TRBD1 on 5 matching bases. Germline CDR1 and CDR2: LNHDA and SQIVND (reference sequence). The CDR3 is 13 residues long. With 6 bases removed from V and 8 bases from J, the gap between germline ends came to 16 bases. Here the CDR3 reads CASSPGDRAEAFF. CDR3 DNA sequence: TGTGCCAGTAGCCCGGGGGACCGTGCAGAAGCTTTCTTT.